These 15 T cell receptor beta chains came from one sample sequenced in a study of T cells in Graves' hyperthyroidism and ophthalmopathy (dated by TCRdb to about 2019). Library creation used multiplex PCR. The instrument was an Illumina HiSeq 2000. The TCR beta CDR3 regions were amplified from RNA transcripts. For the first round of RT-PCR on the TCR CDR3, the HTBI primer set was used together with the Qiagen OneStep RT-PCR kit. Using fastp trimming at Q25 and MiXCR clonotype assembly, TCRdb reanalyzed the public sequencing data and kept in-frame beta chains. Merged by CDR3 protein, the rows form single entries marked with the most common genes and DNA. This sample has 250,000 or so distinct CDR3 sequences in its table, and nearly 15% of those were observed once. The top ten clonotypes cover over 25% of the sample. The sequenced sample was blood. The receptors originated from a woman aged 50 to 60 with Graves' hyperthyroidism that later progressed to Graves' ophthalmopathy.

The gene calls are TRBV3-1 and TRBJ1-2; no clear D gene. Germline CDR1 reads LGHDT; CDR2 reads YNNKEL (reference sequence). This CDR3 has 12 residues. V was clipped by 4 bases and J by 8 bases, with 11 bases between them. In DNA form, the CDR3 reads TGTGCCAGCAGCCGCGGGGTGGGGGGCTACACCTTC. This encodes CASSRGVGGYTF.

This clonotype was seen a handful of times. This chain connects TRBV29-1 to TRBJ2-2, with D possibly being TRBD1 or TRBD2 (6 bases each). V was shortened by 7 bases and J by 4 bases, with 22 bases between the two germline ends. The CDR3 has 16 amino acids. Germline CDR1 reads SQVTM; CDR2 reads ANQGSEA. Here the CDR3 reads CSAGAGWGMGTGELFF. The CDR3, as DNA: TGCAGCGCGGGGGCCGGTTGGGGAATGGGCACCGGGGAGCTGTTTTTT.

This clonotype was observed a few times. The chain carries TRBV27 and TRBJ2-7; D may be TRBD1 or TRBD2 (7 bases each). The CDR3 covers 15 residues. CDR1 is MNHEY, CDR2 SMNVEV, per germline (reference sequence). V lost 4 bases, J lost 5 bases, and 18 bases lay in between. CDR3 DNA: TGTGCCAGCAGTTCCCCCCAACAGGGGAGGGACGAGCAGTACTTC. Amino acid sequence: CASSSPQQGRDEQYF.

This clonotype has a count of ten or more. This chain connects TRBV29-1 to TRBJ2-7; tentatively, D is TRBD1 or TRBD2 (5 bases each). The CDR3 loop spans 14 amino acids. Germline lookup yields CDR1 SQVTM and CDR2 ANQGSEA. V was trimmed by 7 bases and J by 4 bases, leaving 20 bases between them. Here the CDR3 reads CSGIWGSLLYEQYF. CDR3 nucleotide sequence: TGCAGCGGCATATGGGGGTCCTTATTATACGAGCAGTACTTC.

This clonotype came up many times. V gene TRBV6-1 combines with J gene TRBJ1-6; tentative D call: TRBD1 (5 bases). Trimming stripped 11 bases from V and 6 bases from J, with 11 bases between. CDR1 and CDR2 (germline): MNHNS, SASEGT. The CDR3 extends over 12 amino acids. The CDR3 spells CAGRDGNSPLHF. CDR3 DNA: TGTGCCGGCCGGGACGGTAATTCACCCCTCCACTTT.

This clonotype has at least ten counts. The chain is built from TRBV20-1 and TRBJ2-1; D is uncertain. The germline CDR1 and CDR2 sequences are DFQATT and SNEGSKA (reference sequence). This CDR3 spans 13 amino acids. Trimming stripped 3 bases from V and 2 bases from J, with 8 bases between. The CDR3 region is CSARTGPYNEQFF. The CDR3 DNA reads as TGCAGTGCTAGGACTGGGCCCTACAATGAGCAGTTCTTC.

The sample holds many counts of this clonotype. V and J are TRBV20-1 and TRBJ2-5; no clear D gene. The CDR3 spans 12 residues. V lost 4 bases and J 3 bases, leaving 9 bases between the germline ends. CDR1 DFQATT and CDR2 SNEGSKA come from the germline V gene (reference sequence). The CDR3 sequence is CSANWIKETQYF. The CDR3 DNA sequence: TGCAGTGCTAATTGGATAAAAGAGACCCAGTACTTC.

Ten or more counts support this clonotype. The chain uses TRBV6-1 and TRBJ2-5, with TRBD2 matching over 10 bases. Germline assignment: CDR1 MNHNS and CDR2 SASEGT. V dropped 8 bases and J dropped 8; count of bases not matched to a gene: 11. CDR3 size: 14 residues. The chain's CDR3 is CASPPSGRATTQYF. CDR3 bases: TGTGCCAGCCCTCCCAGCGGGAGGGCAACAACCCAGTACTTC.

This clonotype was observed many times. This chain connects TRBV28 to TRBJ2-7, with 7 bases matching TRBD1. Trimming removed 6 bases from V and 2 bases from J; junction bases left unmatched: 7. Germline CDR1 is MDHEN and CDR2 is SYDVKM. This CDR3 has 14 residues. CDR3 residues: CASRRQGGAYEQYF. CDR3 DNA: TGTGCCAGCAGGCGACAGGGTGGGGCCTACGAGCAGTACTTC.

This clonotype was picked up a small number of times. The rearrangement uses TRBV5-6 and TRBJ2-1; D possibly corresponds to TRBD2 (5 bases). The CDR3 has 12 residues. Between the trimmed V and J ends, which lost 4 bases and 7 bases, there was a span of 9 bases. In germline, CDR1 is SGHDT, CDR2 YYEEEE. Here the CDR3 reads CASSTGGNEQFF. The DNA of the CDR3 is TGTGCCAGCAGCACCGGAGGTAATGAGCAGTTCTTC.

This clonotype was seen ten or more times. The chain couples TRBV27 to TRBJ1-2; TRBD1 is a possible D gene (5 bases). V lost 1 base, J lost 2 bases, and 8 bases lay in between. Germline CDR1 and CDR2: MNHEY and SMNVEV (reference sequence). The CDR3 spans 14 residues. The CDR3 loop is CASSLWAGNYGYTF. In DNA, the CDR3 is TGTGCCAGCAGTTTATGGGCAGGGAACTATGGCTACACCTTC.

The table lists this clonotype with many counts. This chain uses TRBV20-1 with TRBJ2-7; tentative D call: TRBD1 (5 bases). The CDR3 spans 14 residues. Trimming shortened V by 6 bases and J by 2 bases, and 17 bases separated the two germline ends. Looked up from germline, CDR1 is DFQATT and CDR2 is SNEGSKA (reference sequence). The CDR3 sequence: CSAGRAGQPYEQYF. In nucleotides, the CDR3 is TGCAGTGCAGGACGCGCAGGGCAACCCTACGAGCAGTACTTC.

In its sample, this clonotype was seen many times. The gene calls are TRBV12-3 or TRBV12-4 and TRBJ2-1; 8 bases are shared with TRBD2. The CDR3 extends over 15 amino acids. Trimming took 6 bases from V and 4 from J; bases not matched to a gene: 8. The CDR3 loop reads CASSRSGTGYNEQFF. CDR3 nucleotide sequence: TGTGCCAGCAGCCGTAGCGGGACCGGGTACAATGAGCAGTTCTTC.

This clonotype appeared many times. The gene calls are TRBV10-3 and TRBJ2-1, with 12 bases matching TRBD2. This CDR3 region has 17 residues. Germline V lookup: CDR1 ENHRY, CDR2 SYGVKD. V was clipped by 3 bases and J by 3 bases; unmatched bases: 6. The CDR3 nucleotides are TGTGCCATCAGTGACCACGGACTAGCGGGATTCTACAATGAGCAGTTCTTC. This gives the protein CAISDHGLAGFYNEQFF.

This clonotype was recorded at least ten times. The V call is TRBV2, the J call TRBJ2-2, with D possibly matching TRBD1 (6 bases). V lost 4 bases to trimming and J lost 7 bases, with 13 bases between them. CDR1 and CDR2 (germline): SNHLY, FYNNEI. There are 14 residues in the CDR3. This CDR3 reads CASSGDRTYGELFF. CDR3 coding DNA: TGTGCCAGCAGTGGCGACAGGACATACGGGGAGCTGTTTTTT.